The 31 T cell receptor beta chains below all came from one sample that was sequenced in a study of cytotoxic CD8 clonotypes in ibrutinib-treated CLL. The protocol was immunoSEQ multiplex PCR, while the TCRdb copy is restricted to in-frame clones and leaves out a portion. Of around 310,000 clones detected, around four fifths appear once; the ten largest clones hold 5.5% to 8%. Sequencing was performed on PBMCs, taken before ibrutinib treatment. These receptors were taken from a human donor with chronic lymphocytic leukemia.

This chain uses TRBV30 with TRBJ2-7; TRBD2 matches at 7 bases. The CDR3 sequence is 13 residues long. Germline V CDR1 and CDR2: GTSNPN, SVGIG (reference sequence). The ends lost 3 bases at V and 4 bases at J; junction bases unmatched: 6. The CDR3 region is CAWSAGALYEQYF. CDR3 DNA sequence: TGTGCCTGGAGCGCGGGAGCTCTTTACGAGCAGTACTTC. The variable domain in full, completed from reference TRBV30 and TRBJ2-7, reads SQTIHQWPATLVQPVGSPLSLECTVEGTSNPNLYWYRQAAGRGLQLLFYSVGIGQISSEVPQNLSASRPQDRQFILSSKKLLLSDSGFYLCAWSAGALYEQYFGPGTRLTVT.

The chain combines TRBV29-1 with TRBJ2-5; D is unresolved. CDR3 length: 12 residues. V was clipped by 7 bases and J by 5 bases, with 14 bases between them. Germline CDR1 SQVTM, CDR2 ANQGSEA. CDR3 DNA: TGCAGCGGCGGACCCGGAGTGGAGACCCAGTACTTC. It translates to CSGGPGVETQYF.

This chain joins TRBV14 and TRBJ2-1, with TRBD1 matching 10 bases. Per germline, CDR1 SGHDN and CDR2 FVKESK. Trimming took 4 bases from V and 10 from J; bases not matched to a gene: 1. The CDR3 runs 12 residues. CDR3 nucleotide sequence: TGTGCCAGCAGCCGGGACAGGGGAGAGCAGTTCTTC. Encoded protein: CASSRDRGEQFF. Supplemented by reference TRBV14 and TRBJ2-1, the full variable domain reads EAGVTQFPSHSVIEKGQTVTLRCDPISGHDNLYWYRRVMGKEIKFLLHFVKESKQDESGMPNNRFLAERTGGTYSTLKVQPAELEDSGVYFCASSRDRGEQFFGPGTRLTVL.

In nucleotides, the CDR3 is TGTGCCAGCAGTTTATCGTACGGGATCCAAGAGACCCAGTACTTC. Translation: CASSLSYGIQETQYF. The chain is built from TRBV27 and TRBJ2-5; TRBD2 might be the D (5 bases). V was trimmed by 0 bases and J by 1 base, leaving 9 bases between them. Germline CDR1 MNHEY, CDR2 SMNVEV (reference sequence). The CDR3 totals 15 residues.

This clone was picked up one time. The chain has TRBV27 and TRBJ2-7; a weak D match, TRBD1 (6 bases). V lost 7 bases to trimming and J lost 1 base, with 8 bases between them. The germline V gene encodes CDR1 MNHEY and CDR2 SMNVEV (reference sequence). The CDR3 has 12 residues. The CDR3 reads CASTDRSYEQYF. CDR3 DNA sequence: TGTGCCAGCACCGACAGGTCCTACGAGCAGTACTTC.

The V gene is TRBV5-1, the J gene TRBJ1-1; tentatively, D is TRBD1 (5 bases). CDR3 size: 14 residues. Germline V CDR1 and CDR2: SGHRS, YFSETQ. V lost 4 bases to trimming and J lost 5 bases, with 15 bases between them. CDR3 in DNA: TGCGCCAGCAGCCGACATGGGGCATGGACTGAAGCTTTCTTT. It specifies CASSRHGAWTEAFF.

V and J are TRBV14 and TRBJ2-7; 10 positions agree with TRBD2. J gave up 1 base and V 2 bases, and 2 bases lay outside the gene matches. Germline CDR1 is SGHDN and CDR2 is FVKESK. CDR3 length: 15 amino acids. CDR3 loop: CASSQQTSGSYEQYF. The CDR3 coding sequence is TGTGCCAGCAGCCAACAGACTAGCGGGTCCTACGAGCAGTACTTC.

This clone was seen a few times. The J gene is TRBJ1-2, the V gene TRBV25-1; a possible D gene is TRBD1 (6 bases). CDR1 and CDR2 (germline): MGHDK, SYGVNS. V lost 8 bases, J lost 0 bases, and 16 bases lay in between. The CDR3 sequence is 15 residues long. CDR3 sequence (DNA): TGTGCCAGCTTCCCGGGACATAGAACTAACTATGGCTACACCTTC. Residues: CASFPGHRTNYGYTF.

The gene calls are TRBV10-3 and TRBJ2-1; D ambiguous. The CDR3 sequence is 12 residues long. Trimming removed 4 bases from V and 8 bases from J, with 9 bases in between. From germline, CDR1 is ENHRY and CDR2 SYGVKD. CDR3 nucleotides: TGTGCCATCAGTGGAATAGGGCATGAGCAGTTCTTC. Translating gives CAISGIGHEQFF.

The chain links TRBV11-1 to TRBJ2-7; no clear D. This CDR3 contains 14 residues. Per germline, CDR1 SGHAT and CDR2 FQDESV (reference sequence). The V end was cut by 5 bases, the J end by 3 bases, with 14 bases between. Here the CDR3 DNA reads TGTGCCAGCAGCCTACGGGCGCCCCTCTACGAGCAGTACTTC. It yields the protein CASSLRAPLYEQYF.

The chain is built from TRBV10-3 and TRBJ2-2; weak D call: TRBD1 (5 bases). The CDR3 runs 14 residues. V was shortened by 0 bases and J by 6 bases, with 8 bases between the two germline ends. Germline CDR1 reads ENHRY; CDR2 reads SYGVKD. The CDR3 nucleotides are TGTGCCATCAGTGAGTCAGGGGTACCCGGGGAGCTGTTTTTT. Protein: CAISESGVPGELFF.

About this clone: An end of the junction does not agree with germline; a read error may underlie this. This chain connects TRBV6-6 to TRBJ1-2, with a weak D call TRBD1 (5 bases). Germline lookup yields CDR1 MNHNY and CDR2 SVGAGI (reference sequence). The CDR3 has 13 amino acids. CDR3 residues: CASRLDTLYDYTF. CDR3 nucleotides: TGTGCCAGCAGACTGGACACTCTATATGACTACACCTTC.

This clone was counted once. The rearrangement uses TRBV16 and TRBJ2-3, with D maybe TRBD2 (6 bases). V lost 2 bases and J 1 base, leaving 10 bases between the germline ends. CDR3 length: 15 residues. Germline values: CDR1 KGHSY, CDR2 FQNENV. The CDR3 reads CASSQASDRTDTQYF. The CDR3 bases are TGTGCCAGCAGCCAAGCTAGCGACCGCACAGATACGCAGTATTTT.

The chain links TRBV4-1 to TRBJ1-3; D is undetermined. The V gene's germline CDR1 is MGHRA and CDR2 YSYEKL. Trimming shortened V by 4 bases and J by 4 bases, and 11 bases separated the two germline ends. The CDR3 runs 14 residues. The CDR3: CASSPRFPGNTIYF. CDR3 nucleotide sequence: TGCGCCAGCAGCCCCAGATTTCCAGGAAACACCATATATTTT.

The genes are TRBV28 and TRBJ2-5; a possible D gene is TRBD2 (6 bases). This CDR3 contains 13 residues. The germline gives CDR1 MDHEN, CDR2 SYDVKM. Between the trimmed V and J ends, which lost 6 bases and 5 bases, there was a span of 13 bases. The CDR3 DNA reads TGTGCCAGCAGGGTGGGGGGAGTCGAGACCCAGTACTTC. This encodes CASRVGGVETQYF.

The chain couples TRBV6-1 to TRBJ2-7, with 11 bases lining up with TRBD2. Germline V lookup: CDR1 MNHNS, CDR2 SASEGT. The trim removed 6 bases at V and 5 bases at J, leaving 6 bases unmatched. This CDR3 comprises 14 residues. CDR3 in amino acids: CASSLAGGPHEQYF. The CDR3 region has the DNA TGTGCCAGCAGCTTAGCGGGAGGGCCCCACGAGCAGTACTTC.

This clone has a single count. The J gene is TRBJ2-3, the V gene TRBV7-8; 10 bases map to TRBD2. CDR3 size: 16 residues. The V segment lost 4 bases and the J segment 4 bases; nucleotides outside the gene matches: 8. Germline-derived CDR1 and CDR2 are SGHVS and FQNEAQ. CDR3 sequence (DNA): TGTGCCAGCAGCTCCGGGACTAGCGAACACCCAGATACGCAGTATTTT. It encodes CASSSGTSEHPDTQYF.

This chain links TRBV5-1 with TRBJ2-1; perhaps TRBD1 as D (6 bases). V was pared by 1 base and J by 8 bases, with 13 bases between. The CDR3 spans 14 residues. From germline, CDR1 is SGHRS and CDR2 YFSETQ. The CDR3 reads CASSLIQGVYEQFF. The DNA for the CDR3 is TGCGCCAGCAGCTTGATACAGGGCGTCTATGAGCAGTTCTTC.

The chain employs TRBV9 and TRBJ1-1, with a tentative D call TRBD1 (5 bases). Trimming took off 1 base at V and 5 bases at J, with 6 bases between the two ends. CDR1 is SGDLS and CDR2 is YYNGEE in the germline V gene. The CDR3 contains 12 residues. The CDR3 DNA sequence: TGTGCCAGCAGCGTACAGGGAACTGAAGCTTTCTTT. This translates into CASSVQGTEAFF.

The V and J genes are TRBV30 and TRBJ2-5; D is tentatively TRBD1 or TRBD2 (5 bases each). V was shortened by 4 bases and J by 5 bases, with 14 bases between the two germline ends. CDR1 and CDR2 (germline): GTSNPN, SVGIG (reference sequence). The length of the CDR3 is 13 residues. CDR3 loop: CAWTPFEGETQYF. CDR3 bases: TGTGCCTGGACACCCTTCGAGGGGGAGACCCAGTACTTC.

This clone was seen only a few times. The chain couples TRBV9 to TRBJ2-7, with 9 bases aligning to TRBD1. Trimming cost V 3 bases and J 6 bases; bases outside gene matches: 4. The length of the CDR3 is 13 residues. CDR1 and CDR2 from the germline V gene are SGDLS and YYNGEE. The CDR3 sequence: CASSAGQGREQYF. The CDR3 coding sequence is TGTGCCAGCAGCGCGGGACAGGGCCGCGAGCAGTACTTC.

The chain recombines TRBV11-2 with TRBJ1-5; D is possibly TRBD1 (5 bases). This CDR3 has 13 residues. Germline CDR1 is SGHAT and CDR2 is FQNNGV. V was shortened by 8 bases and J by 5 bases, with 13 bases between the two germline ends. This CDR3 is CASGTGVHQPQHF. DNA for the CDR3: TGTGCCAGCGGAACAGGCGTACATCAGCCCCAGCATTTT.

The CDR3 DNA follows: TGTGCCATCAGTGAAACCCAAACGGTCAGCTCCTACAATGAGCAGTTCTTC. Encoded protein: CAISETQTVSSYNEQFF. V and J are TRBV10-3 and TRBJ2-1; the D is unclear. Trimming stripped 3 bases from V and 0 bases from J, with 15 bases between. In germline, CDR1 is ENHRY, CDR2 SYGVKD. The CDR3 is made up of 17 amino acids.

This sequence joins TRBV4-3 and TRBJ2-1; 12 bases line up with TRBD2. J gave up 5 bases and V 3 bases, and 2 bases lay outside the gene matches. The CDR3 contains 15 residues. Germline assignment: CDR1 LGHNA and CDR2 YSLEER. DNA of the CDR3: TGCGCCAGCAGCCAGAGGACTAGCGGGAACAATGAGCAGTTCTTC. It yields the protein CASSQRTSGNNEQFF.

This rearrangement joins TRBV5-1 to TRBJ1-2, with 8 positions matching TRBD1. J lost 5 bases, V lost 0 bases, and 6 bases had no gene match. CDR1 SGHRS and CDR2 YFSETQ come from the germline V gene. CDR3 length equals 15 residues. The CDR3 spells CASSLASGTGYGYTF. As DNA, the CDR3 is TGCGCCAGCAGCTTGGCTTCTGGGACAGGATATGGCTACACCTTC. Full variable domain (outside the CDR3, taken from reference TRBV5-1 and TRBJ1-2): KAGVTQTPRYLIKTRGQQVTLSCSPISGHRSVSWYQQTPGQGLQFLFEYFSETQRNKGNFPGRFSGRQFSNSRSEMNVSTLELGDSALYLCASSLASGTGYGYTFGSGTRLTVV.

The V gene is TRBV25-1, the J gene TRBJ2-7, with D perhaps TRBD1 or TRBD2 (5 bases each). Trimming removed 7 bases from V and 3 bases from J, with 19 bases in between. The CDR3 is 15 residues long. In germline, CDR1 is MGHDK, CDR2 SYGVNS. The DNA of the CDR3 is TGTGCCAGCACCAGAGGGGTGGGCCCGATCTACGAGCAGTACTTC. Translation: CASTRGVGPIYEQYF.

The sample holds one count of this clone. J is TRBJ2-7 and V is TRBV5-6; 12 bases line up with TRBD1. Germline V gives CDR1 SGHDT, CDR2 YYEEEE. The CDR3 covers 16 residues. Losses at the gene ends were 5 bases for V and 6 bases for J; bases not matched to a gene: 12. The CDR3 reads CASSLRDRGLPFEQYF. Written as DNA, the CDR3 is TGTGCCAGCAGTCTTAGGGACAGGGGGCTTCCCTTCGAGCAGTACTTC.

This chain links TRBV6-1 with TRBJ2-1; the match to TRBD1 covers 8 bases. CDR3 length equals 14 residues. Trimming at V came to 6 bases and at J to 0 bases, leaving 1 base not matched to a gene. Germline V gene data show CDR1 as MNHNS and CDR2 as SASEGT. The DNA of the CDR3 is TGTGCCAGCAGCGACAGGGGCTCCTACAATGAGCAGTTCTTC. Protein: CASSDRGSYNEQFF.

The genes are TRBV18 and TRBJ1-2, with a possible D match to TRBD1 (5 bases). Trimming stripped 6 bases from V and 7 bases from J, with 18 bases between. This CDR3 comprises 14 residues. Germline assignment: CDR1 KGHSH and CDR2 LQKENI. CDR3 amino acids: CASSSAGYGAGYTF. DNA of the CDR3: TGTGCCAGCTCTAGCGCAGGGTACGGCGCTGGCTACACCTTC.

The chain combines TRBV5-1 with TRBJ2-1; D perhaps matches TRBD2 (6 bases). Germline loops: CDR1 SGHRS, CDR2 YFSETQ. Trimming stripped 4 bases from V and 9 bases from J, with 14 bases between. CDR3 size: 13 residues. This CDR3 is CASSPYFGGEQFF. In DNA form, the CDR3 reads TGCGCCAGCAGCCCATATTTCGGGGGTGAGCAGTTCTTC. Looking up the rest from reference TRBV5-1 and TRBJ2-1 gives the full variable domain: KAGVTQTPRYLIKTRGQQVTLSCSPISGHRSVSWYQQTPGQGLQFLFEYFSETQRNKGNFPGRFSGRQFSNSRSEMNVSTLELGDSALYLCASSPYFGGEQFFGPGTRLTVL.

The rearrangement links TRBV5-1 to TRBJ2-3; unclear D gene. The CDR3 contains 14 residues. V lost 4 bases and J 1 base, leaving 10 bases between the germline ends. The germline gives CDR1 SGHRS, CDR2 YFSETQ. The CDR3 DNA reads as TGCGCCAGCAGCGAAGGACGGGGCACAGATACGCAGTATTTT. Translated: CASSEGRGTDTQYF.